This record looks at one TCR beta chain sequence and its context. Its antigen is not identified. cDNA came from around 0.5 to 1 ug RNA primed by random hexamers. One entry per CDR3 protein, called by TCRdb with MiXCR from the immunoSEQ multiplex PCR reads. The sample consists of 150,000 to 200,000 distinct CDR3 sequences, roughly nine tenths of them appearing once. High-throughput TCR beta sequencing covered peripheral CD8+ and CD4+ T cells. The data were obtained in a study of CD8 T cells in Susac syndrome. For the study at large: Patients with Susac syndrome were therapy-naive, on corticosteroids, or on intravenous immunoglobulin alone at the time that blood was drawn.

Whole-study findings and limits: Individuals included in the TCR sequencing and HLA analysis were acknowledged by the study to be relatively few in number.

CDR1 and CDR2 from the germline V gene are SGHVS and FNYEAQ. Trimming stripped 10 bases from V and 8 bases from J, with 17 bases between. The CDR3 sequence is 12 residues long. The clonotype was recovered from a human donor with Susac syndrome. Input material: CD4+ T cells from PBMCs. The chain uses TRBV7-6 and TRBJ1-2; D gene ambiguous. The CDR3 region has the DNA TGTGCCACCCAGAACTGGGTCGGCGGCTACACCTTC. Its protein product is CATQNWVGGYTF.